The 29 T cell receptor beta chains listed next were all sequenced from one sample in a study of blood T cell repertoires in COVID-19. The repertoire was sequenced with immunoSEQ multiplex PCR; TCRdb's copy has only in-frame clones and lacks some. The sample holds about 220,000 clones, about 80% seen once. Sequencing was done on a sample of peripheral blood. The receptors originated from a woman aged 25-40 years who had recovered from COVID-19.

This clone occurred once. This chain links TRBV7-2 with TRBJ2-5; TRBD1 matches 10 bases. Germline trimming cut 5 bases from V and 5 bases from J; bases unmatched to any gene: 5. CDR3 length: 14 residues. Germline values: CDR1 SGHTA, CDR2 FQGNSA. The chain's CDR3 is CASSLTGGAETQYF. The CDR3 coding sequence is TGTGCCAGCAGCCTGACAGGGGGCGCGGAGACCCAGTACTTC.

The gene calls are TRBV18 and TRBJ2-3, with 8 nucleotides matching TRBD1. After removal of 6 bases from V and 0 bases from J, the junction contained 11 bases not matched to a gene. The CDR3 is made up of 17 amino acids. The germline gives CDR1 KGHSH, CDR2 LQKENI. The CDR3 loop is CASSPRDRILSTDTQYF. The CDR3 DNA is TGTGCCAGCTCCCCCCGGGACAGGATTTTGAGCACAGATACGCAGTATTTT.

The CDR3 DNA reads as TGTGCCTGGAGTAAGGAGGGACAGAGGGTCGGCTACACCTTC. The encoded protein is CAWSKEGQRVGYTF. This sequence joins TRBV30 and TRBJ1-2, with 7 bases aligning to TRBD1. Germline V CDR1 and CDR2: GTSNPN, SVGIG (reference sequence). The length of the CDR3 is 14 residues. Trimming cost V 2 bases and J 8 bases; bases outside gene matches: 11. The whole variable domain, filled in from reference TRBV30 and TRBJ1-2, reads SQTIHQWPATLVQPVGSPLSLECTVEGTSNPNLYWYRQAAGRGLQLLFYSVGIGQISSEVPQNLSASRPQDRQFILSSKKLLLSDSGFYLCAWSKEGQRVGYTFGSGTRLTVV.

The V call is TRBV3-1 (or the pseudogene TRBV3-2), the J call TRBJ1-4, with D perhaps matching TRBD1 (5 bases). The CDR3 is 14 amino acids. Germline CDR1 reads LGHDT; CDR2 reads YNNKEL (reference sequence). V gave up 7 bases and J gave up 6 bases, with 15 bases separating them. CDR3 bases: TGTGCCAGCACTTTCCCTGGCAGGGATGAAAAACTGTTTTTT. It translates to CASTFPGRDEKLFF.

The chain links TRBV29-1 to TRBJ1-1; 9 positions match TRBD1. The CDR3 totals 14 residues. The germline V gene has CDR1 SQVTM and CDR2 ANQGSEA. With V trimmed by 1 base and J by 5 bases, 5 bases remained unmatched. The chain's CDR3 is CSVEGGQGRTEAFF. Written as DNA, the CDR3 is TGCAGCGTTGAAGGGGGACAGGGAAGAACTGAAGCTTTCTTT.

The J gene is TRBJ2-2, the V gene TRBV6-5; D may be TRBD1 (5 bases). Trimming cost V 8 bases and J 6 bases, with 16 bases left between them. The CDR3 is 14 amino acids. The germline V gene has CDR1 MNHEY and CDR2 SVGAGI. The DNA for the CDR3 is TGTGCCAGCGGGGCGAAGGCCCACCCCGGGGAGCTGTTTTTT. It specifies CASGAKAHPGELFF.

The CDR3 DNA follows: TGCAGCGTTGACAACAGGGGTTACAATGAGCAGTTCTTC. Its protein product is CSVDNRGYNEQFF. The genes are TRBV29-1 and TRBJ2-1; 7 bases are shared with TRBD1. Trimming removed 3 bases from V and 4 bases from J; junction bases left unmatched: 3. Germline V CDR1 and CDR2: SQVTM, ANQGSEA. The CDR3 totals 13 residues.

This clone was detected only once. This chain uses TRBV10-1 with TRBJ2-1; 16 nucleotides agree with TRBD2. The length of the CDR3 is 16 residues. The germline CDR1 and CDR2 sequences are WNHNN and SYGVQD (reference sequence). V shed 2 bases and J 13 bases; nucleotides not matched to a gene: 8. In nucleotides, the CDR3 is TGCGCCAGCAGTGAGCCGGCCGGGACTAGCGGGAGGGTACAGTTCTTC. Residues: CASSEPAGTSGRVQFF.

The chain has TRBV19 and TRBJ1-1; D perhaps matches TRBD1 (6 bases). Germline CDR1 and CDR2: LNHDA and SQIVND (reference sequence). The ends were cut back, 7 bases at V and 0 bases at J, with 18 bases in the middle. The CDR3 sequence is 16 residues long. CDR3 sequence reads: CASTYGTRFLNTEAFF. CDR3 DNA sequence: TGTGCCAGTACTTACGGGACAAGGTTCTTGAACACTGAAGCTTTCTTT.

The V call is TRBV7-9, the J call TRBJ1-1, with D possibly being TRBD1 (5 bases). Trimming took 1 base from V and 11 from J, leaving 17 bases between them. CDR3 length: 14 amino acids. Germline CDR1 SEHNR, CDR2 FQNEAQ (reference sequence). The CDR3 protein is CASSLERGEEEAFF. As DNA, the CDR3 is TGTGCCAGCAGCTTAGAACGGGGGGAAGAGGAGGCTTTCTTT.

The chain has TRBV19 and TRBJ1-2, with 7 bases matching TRBD1. Losses at the gene ends were 5 bases for V and 0 bases for J; bases not matched to a gene: 12. The CDR3 is made up of 17 amino acids. Germline loops: CDR1 LNHDA, CDR2 SQIVND (reference sequence). The CDR3 DNA reads TGTGCCAGTAGTCCCTTTTCGGACAGGCCCTCTAACTATGGCTACACCTTC. Its translation is CASSPFSDRPSNYGYTF.

V and J are TRBV13 and TRBJ2-7, with D tentatively TRBD2 (6 bases). The germline gives CDR1 PRHDT, CDR2 FYEKMQ (reference sequence). The CDR3 has 14 residues. The ends were cut back, 5 bases at V and 4 bases at J, with 15 bases in the middle. The CDR3 DNA follows: TGTGCCAGCAGCGGTACTAGCCTGACTTACGAGCAGTACTTC. Translating it yields CASSGTSLTYEQYF.

V usage is TRBV5-4 and J usage is TRBJ1-2; 8 bases align to TRBD1. V shed 4 bases, J shed 4 bases, and the junction held 12 bases outside the gene matches. Germline V gene sequence: CDR1 SGHNT, CDR2 YYREEE (reference sequence). The CDR3 extends over 16 amino acids. The CDR3 spells CASSHRDRWIPYGYTF. The CDR3 DNA reads TGTGCCAGCAGCCACCGGGACAGGTGGATCCCCTATGGCTACACCTTC. Full variable domain (outside the CDR3, taken from reference TRBV5-4 and TRBJ1-2): ETGVTQSPTHLIKTRGQQVTLRCSSQSGHNTVSWYQQALGQGPQFIFQYYREEENGRGNFPPRFSGLQFPNYSSELNVNALELDDSALYLCASSHRDRWIPYGYTFGSGTRLTVV.

This clone was detected a few times. The J gene is TRBJ2-2, the V gene TRBV10-3; D uncertain. The V end was cut by 4 bases, the J end by 6 bases, with 12 bases between. The CDR3 is 14 amino acids. Germline-derived CDR1 and CDR2 are ENHRY and SYGVKD. CDR3 coding DNA: TGTGCCATCAGTGGCTCTACCCCCGCCGGGGAGCTGTTTTTT. The encoded protein is CAISGSTPAGELFF.

This rearrangement joins TRBV27 to TRBJ1-1, with TRBD1 identical over 8 bases. CDR3 length: 15 amino acids. Trimming removed 4 bases from V and 5 bases from J; junction bases left unmatched: 9. Germline loops: CDR1 MNHEY, CDR2 SMNVEV (reference sequence). The CDR3 here is CASSSFTQGETEAFF. The CDR3 nucleotides are TGTGCCAGCAGTTCATTCACACAGGGGGAGACTGAAGCTTTCTTT.

The CDR3 reads CASTGSGANVLTF. CDR3 DNA sequence: TGTGCCAGTACAGGGTCCGGGGCCAACGTCCTGACTTTC. The V and J genes are TRBV19 and TRBJ2-6; weak D call: TRBD1 (5 bases). CDR1 is LNHDA and CDR2 is SQIVND in the germline V gene (reference sequence). Trimming took 7 bases from V and 4 from J, leaving 8 bases between them. This CDR3 has 13 amino acids.

The rearrangement joins TRBV7-9 to TRBJ2-5; D is possibly TRBD2 (6 bases). This CDR3 comprises 12 residues. The V end lost 9 bases, the J end lost 4 bases, and 12 bases lay between the germline ends. Germline-derived CDR1 and CDR2 are SEHNR and FQNEAQ (reference sequence). The CDR3 sequence: CASPGTGETQYF. For the CDR3, the DNA is TGTGCCAGTCCAGGGACTGGAGAGACCCAGTACTTC.

This chain links TRBV28 with TRBJ1-1; D perhaps matches TRBD1 (6 bases). Germline CDR1 reads MDHEN; CDR2 reads SYDVKM. Trimming shortened V by 3 bases and J by 0 bases, and 11 bases separated the two germline ends. The CDR3 loop spans 15 amino acids. Written as DNA, the CDR3 is TGTGCCAGCAGTTTTGGGGGCTCCATGAACACTGAAGCTTTCTTT. This sequence encodes CASSFGGSMNTEAFF.

This chain joins TRBV24-1 and TRBJ1-5, with D tentatively TRBD1 (5 bases). Looked up from germline, CDR1 is KGHDR and CDR2 is SFDVKD. This CDR3 is 15 amino acids long. V dropped 3 bases and J dropped 2 bases, with 10 bases sitting between them. The CDR3, as DNA: TGTGCCACCAGTGATGGGGGAGGGGGCAATCAGCCCCAGCATTTT. Translating it yields CATSDGGGGNQPQHF.

This chain uses TRBV18 with TRBJ2-2; TRBD1 matches at 9 bases. The CDR3 extends over 16 amino acids. Germline trimming cut 3 bases from V and 3 bases from J; bases unmatched to any gene: 5. Per the germline V gene, CDR1 is KGHSH and CDR2 is LQKENI. Written as DNA, the CDR3 is TGTGCCAGCTCACCTCCCGGGACAGGGTACACCGGGGAGCTGTTTTTT. Protein: CASSPPGTGYTGELFF.

This clone was found a few times. The chain recombines TRBV10-1 with TRBJ2-1; 9 bases align to TRBD2. The CDR3 contains 14 residues. Per germline, CDR1 WNHNN and CDR2 SYGVQD (reference sequence). With V trimmed by 6 bases and J by 5 bases, 5 bases remained unmatched. As DNA, the CDR3 is TGCGCCAGCAGCCCTAGCGGGAACCACAATGAGCAGTTCTTC. Its translation is CASSPSGNHNEQFF.

This chain links TRBV3-1 (or the pseudogene TRBV3-2) with TRBJ1-4, with 9 bases fitting TRBD1. V shed 4 bases, J shed 7 bases, and the junction held 10 bases outside the gene matches. The CDR3 covers 16 residues. In germline, CDR1 is LGHDT, CDR2 YNNKEL (reference sequence). Here the CDR3 reads CASSLLRTGAREKLFF. The CDR3 DNA reads TGTGCCAGCAGCCTCCTTAGGACAGGGGCGCGTGAAAAACTGTTTTTT.

The V gene is TRBV20-1, the J gene TRBJ2-1, with D unresolved. Germline V gene data show CDR1 as DFQATT and CDR2 as SNEGSKA (reference sequence). V was pared by 3 bases and J by 0 bases, with 12 bases between. The CDR3 sequence is 15 residues long. The DNA for the CDR3 is TGCAGTGCTAGTTCAACTGCGAGCTCCTACAATGAGCAGTTCTTC. Translated, it gives CSASSTASSYNEQFF.

Comment on this clone: Germline and junction disagree at one end, which may indicate a read error. This sequence joins TRBV5-1 and TRBJ2-7, with a possible D match to TRBD2 (7 bases). The CDR3 spans 13 residues. Looked up from germline, CDR1 is SGHRS and CDR2 is YFSETQ. CDR3 region: CASSLYDPRGGQF. The DNA of the CDR3 is TGCGCCAGCAGCTTGTACGATCCTAGGGGGGGCCAATTC.

This chain joins TRBV28 and TRBJ2-7, with 11 bases matching TRBD2. In germline, CDR1 is MDHEN, CDR2 SYDVKM. V was pared by 5 bases and J by 0 bases, with 3 bases of the junction left unmatched. There are 15 residues in the CDR3. The CDR3 region has the DNA TGTGCCAGCAGTCCTAGCGGGAGGTTCTCCTACGAGCAGTACTTC. It translates to CASSPSGRFSYEQYF.

The chain recombines TRBV5-6 with TRBJ1-1, with TRBD1 matching over 7 bases. V trimming: 4 bases; J trimming: 7 bases; junction bases outside the gene matches: 7. Germline values: CDR1 SGHDT, CDR2 YYEEEE. The CDR3 has 13 amino acids. The CDR3 loop is CASSRDRILEAFF. CDR3 DNA: TGTGCCAGCAGCAGGGACAGAATTCTTGAAGCTTTCTTT. The full variable domain, in which reference TRBV5-6 and TRBJ1-1 provide the parts outside the CDR3, is DAGVTQSPTHLIKTRGQQVTLRCSPKSGHDTVSWYQQALGQGPQFIFQYYEEEERQRGNFPDRFSGHQFPNYSSELNVNALLLGDSALYLCASSRDRILEAFFGQGTRLTVV.

J is TRBJ2-5 and V is TRBV5-1; 7 bases are a match to TRBD1. V gave up 2 bases and J gave up 3 bases; unmatched junction bases: 4. The CDR3 covers 14 residues. The V gene's germline CDR1 is SGHRS and CDR2 YFSETQ. The CDR3 is CASSFLGTEETQYF. In nucleotides, the CDR3 is TGCGCCAGCAGCTTTTTGGGGACAGAAGAGACCCAGTACTTC.

The chain carries TRBV2 and TRBJ2-3; TRBD2 matches 12 bases. Unmatched junction bases numbered 17, after V lost 8 bases and J lost 2 bases. CDR3 length: 19 amino acids. Germline V gives CDR1 SNHLY, CDR2 FYNNEI. The CDR3 DNA reads as TGTGCCAGCCGTCCCAGGGGAGCTAGCGGGAGGGCCGCCACAGATACGCAGTATTTT. Protein product: CASRPRGASGRAATDTQYF.

The V and J genes are TRBV30 and TRBJ2-3; D unresolved. Trimming shortened V by 5 bases and J by 4 bases, and 13 bases separated the two germline ends. The CDR3 runs 13 residues. CDR1 and CDR2 from the germline V gene are GTSNPN and SVGIG (reference sequence). The CDR3 region has the DNA TGTGCCTGGGGTACCGGGTCGTCAGATACGCAGTATTTT. Encoded protein: CAWGTGSSDTQYF.